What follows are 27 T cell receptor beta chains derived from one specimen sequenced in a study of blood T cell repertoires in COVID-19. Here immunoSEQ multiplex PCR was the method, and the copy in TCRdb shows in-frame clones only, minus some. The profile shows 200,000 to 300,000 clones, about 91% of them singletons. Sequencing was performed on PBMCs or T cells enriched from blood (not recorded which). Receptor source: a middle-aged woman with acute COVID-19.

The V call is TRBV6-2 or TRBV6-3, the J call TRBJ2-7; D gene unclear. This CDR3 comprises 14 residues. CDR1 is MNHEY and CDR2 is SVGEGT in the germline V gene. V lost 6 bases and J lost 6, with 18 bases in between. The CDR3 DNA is TGTGCCAGCAGCCACAGAATTCCCCTCTTCGAGCAGTACTTC. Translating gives CASSHRIPLFEQYF.

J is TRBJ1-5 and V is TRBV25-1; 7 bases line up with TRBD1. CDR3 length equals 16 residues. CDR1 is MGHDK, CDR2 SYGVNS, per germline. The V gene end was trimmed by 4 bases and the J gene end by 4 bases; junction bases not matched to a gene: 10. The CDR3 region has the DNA TGTGCCAGCAGTGCCCGGCCGGACAGGAAGAATCAGCCCCAGCATTTT. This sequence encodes CASSARPDRKNQPQHF.

The DNA of the CDR3 is TGTGCCAGCAGCTTAGTGAGCGGGCTTAGGAACAATGAGCAGTTCTTC. This encodes CASSLVSGLRNNEQFF. This chain uses TRBV7-2 with TRBJ2-1; weak D call: TRBD2 (6 bases). CDR1 is SGHTA and CDR2 is FQGNSA in the germline V gene. V was cut by 1 base and J by 5 bases, with 15 bases left in between. The CDR3 totals 16 residues.

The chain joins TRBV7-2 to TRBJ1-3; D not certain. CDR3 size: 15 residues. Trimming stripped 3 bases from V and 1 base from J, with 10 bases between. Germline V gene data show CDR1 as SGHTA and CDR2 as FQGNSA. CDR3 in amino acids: CASSFGRESGNTIYF. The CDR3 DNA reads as TGTGCCAGCAGCTTTGGACGGGAGTCTGGAAACACCATATATTTT.

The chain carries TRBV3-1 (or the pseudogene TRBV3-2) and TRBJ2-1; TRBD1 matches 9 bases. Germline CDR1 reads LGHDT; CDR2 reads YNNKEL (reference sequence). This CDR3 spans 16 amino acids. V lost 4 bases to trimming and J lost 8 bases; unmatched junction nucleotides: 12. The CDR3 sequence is CASSPPGTGIFDEQFF. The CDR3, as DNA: TGTGCCAGCAGCCCGCCTGGGACAGGGATCTTCGATGAGCAGTTCTTC.

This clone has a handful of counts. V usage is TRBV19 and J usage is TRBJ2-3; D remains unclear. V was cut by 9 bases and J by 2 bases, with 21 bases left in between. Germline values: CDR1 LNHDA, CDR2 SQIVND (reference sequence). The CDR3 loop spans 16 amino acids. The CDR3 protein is CASSPGRPSSTDTQYF. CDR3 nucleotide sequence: TGTGCCAGCTCCCCAGGCAGGCCTTCTTCCACAGATACGCAGTATTTT.

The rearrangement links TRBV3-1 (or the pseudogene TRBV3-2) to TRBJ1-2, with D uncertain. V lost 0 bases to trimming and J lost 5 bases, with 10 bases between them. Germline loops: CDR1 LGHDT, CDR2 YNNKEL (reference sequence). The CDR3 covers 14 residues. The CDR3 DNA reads TGTGCCAGCAGCCAAGATGAGGCAGCTTATGGCTACACCTTC. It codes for CASSQDEAAYGYTF.

CDR3 protein: CASSIVVSGGVEQYF. The CDR3, as DNA: TGTGCCAGTAGTATAGTGGTTAGTGGCGGTGTCGAGCAGTACTTC. The chain links TRBV19 to TRBJ2-7, with D uncertain. V lost 1 base to trimming and J lost 6 bases, with 16 bases between them. This CDR3 is 15 amino acids long. In germline, CDR1 is LNHDA, CDR2 SQIVND (reference sequence).

The CDR3 sequence: CASSTAGGRTEAFF. CDR3 sequence (DNA): TGTGCCAGCAGCACTGCAGGGGGCAGGACTGAAGCTTTCTTT. This chain connects TRBV5-4 to TRBJ1-1; 8 bases are a match to TRBD1. The CDR3 is 14 amino acids. V trimming: 4 bases; J trimming: 5 bases; junction bases outside the gene matches: 7. CDR1 and CDR2 from the germline V gene are SGHNT and YYREEE (reference sequence).

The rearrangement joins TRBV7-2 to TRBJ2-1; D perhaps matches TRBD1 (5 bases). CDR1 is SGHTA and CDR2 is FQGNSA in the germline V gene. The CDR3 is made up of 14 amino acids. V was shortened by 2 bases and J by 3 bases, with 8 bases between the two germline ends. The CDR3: CASSLRQRYNEQFF. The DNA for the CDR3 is TGTGCCAGCAGCTTAAGACAGCGCTACAATGAGCAGTTCTTC.

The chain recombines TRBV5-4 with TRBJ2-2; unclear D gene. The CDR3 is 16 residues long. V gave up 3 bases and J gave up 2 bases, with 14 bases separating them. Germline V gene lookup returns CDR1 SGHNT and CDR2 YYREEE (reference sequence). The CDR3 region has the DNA TGTGCCAGCAGCTCCCCCGGCCGGAGTAACACCGGGGAGCTGTTTTTT. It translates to CASSSPGRSNTGELFF. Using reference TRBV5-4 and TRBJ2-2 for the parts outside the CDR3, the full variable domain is ETGVTQSPTHLIKTRGQQVTLRCSSQSGHNTVSWYQQALGQGPQFIFQYYREEENGRGNFPPRFSGLQFPNYSSELNVNALELDDSALYLCASSSPGRSNTGELFFGEGSRLTVL.

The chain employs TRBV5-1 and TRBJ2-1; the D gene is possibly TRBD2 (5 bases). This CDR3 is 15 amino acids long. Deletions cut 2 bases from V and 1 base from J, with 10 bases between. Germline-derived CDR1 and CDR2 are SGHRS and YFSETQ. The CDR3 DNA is TGCGCCAGCAGCTTAGGGAGTGCATCCTACAATGAGCAGTTCTTC. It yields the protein CASSLGSASYNEQFF.

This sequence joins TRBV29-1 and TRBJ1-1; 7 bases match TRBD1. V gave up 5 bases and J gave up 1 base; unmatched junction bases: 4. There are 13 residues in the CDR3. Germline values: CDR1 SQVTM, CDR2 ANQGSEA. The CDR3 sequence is CSVLQGRNTEAFF. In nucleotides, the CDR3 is TGCAGCGTTTTACAGGGGAGGAACACTGAAGCTTTCTTT. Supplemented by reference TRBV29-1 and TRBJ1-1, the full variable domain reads SAVISQKPSRDICQRGTSLTIQCQVDSQVTMMFWYRQQPGQSLTLIATANQGSEATYESGFVIDKFPISRPNLTFSTLTVSNMSPEDSSIYLCSVLQGRNTEAFFGQGTRLTVV.

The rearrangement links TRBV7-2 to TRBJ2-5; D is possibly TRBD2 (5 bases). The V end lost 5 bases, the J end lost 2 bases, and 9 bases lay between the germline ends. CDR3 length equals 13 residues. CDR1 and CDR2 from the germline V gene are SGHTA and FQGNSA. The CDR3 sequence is CASSRTVQETQYF. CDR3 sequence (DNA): TGTGCCAGCAGCCGGACTGTACAAGAGACCCAGTACTTC.

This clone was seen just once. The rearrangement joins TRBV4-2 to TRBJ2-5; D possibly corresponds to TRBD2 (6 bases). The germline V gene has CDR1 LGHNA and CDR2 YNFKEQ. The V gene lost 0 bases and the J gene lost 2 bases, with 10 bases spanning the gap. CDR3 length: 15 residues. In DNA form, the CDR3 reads TGTGCCAGCAGCCAAGATCGAGGAGGGCAAGAGACCCAGTACTTC. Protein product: CASSQDRGGQETQYF.

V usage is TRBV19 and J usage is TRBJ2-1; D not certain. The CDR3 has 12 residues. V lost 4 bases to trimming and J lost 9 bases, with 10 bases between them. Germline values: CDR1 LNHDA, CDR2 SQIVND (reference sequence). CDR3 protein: CASSNRTGEQFF. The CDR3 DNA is TGTGCCAGTAGTAATAGAACGGGTGAGCAGTTCTTC.

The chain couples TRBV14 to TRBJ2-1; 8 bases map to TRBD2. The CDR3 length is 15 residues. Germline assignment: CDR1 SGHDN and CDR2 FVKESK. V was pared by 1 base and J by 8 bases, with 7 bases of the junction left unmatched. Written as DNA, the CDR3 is TGTGCCAGCAGCCAAGCGGGGGGGGGCCGCGATGAGCAGTTCTTC. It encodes CASSQAGGGRDEQFF.

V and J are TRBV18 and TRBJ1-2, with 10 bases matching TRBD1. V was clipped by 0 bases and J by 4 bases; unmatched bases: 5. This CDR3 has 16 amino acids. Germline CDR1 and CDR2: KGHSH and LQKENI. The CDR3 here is CASSPPRQGALYGYTF. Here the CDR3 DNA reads TGTGCCAGCTCACCACCAAGACAGGGGGCCCTCTATGGCTACACCTTC. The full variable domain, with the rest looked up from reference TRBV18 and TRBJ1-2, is NAGVMQNPRHLVRRRGQEARLRCSPMKGHSHVYWYRQLPEEGLKFMVYLQKENIIDESGMPKERFSAEFPKEGPSILRIQQVVRGDSAAYFCASSPPRQGALYGYTFGSGTRLTVV.

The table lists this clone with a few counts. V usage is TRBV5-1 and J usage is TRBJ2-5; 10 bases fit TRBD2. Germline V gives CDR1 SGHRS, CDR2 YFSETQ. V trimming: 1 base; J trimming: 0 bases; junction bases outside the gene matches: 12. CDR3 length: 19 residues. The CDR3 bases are TGCGCCAGCAGCTTGCCCCTAGCGGGGGTACATGCAAACCAAGAGACCCAGTACTTC. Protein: CASSLPLAGVHANQETQYF.

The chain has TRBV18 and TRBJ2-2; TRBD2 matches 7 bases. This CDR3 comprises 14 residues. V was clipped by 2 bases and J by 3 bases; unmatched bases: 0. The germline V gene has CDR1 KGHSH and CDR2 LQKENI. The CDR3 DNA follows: TGTGCCAGCTCACCAGCGGGAGACACCGGGGAGCTGTTTTTT. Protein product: CASSPAGDTGELFF.

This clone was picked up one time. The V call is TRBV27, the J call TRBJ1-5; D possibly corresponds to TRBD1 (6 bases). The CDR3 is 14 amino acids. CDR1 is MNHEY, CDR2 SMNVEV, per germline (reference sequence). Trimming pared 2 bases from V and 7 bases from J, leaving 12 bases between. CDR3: CASSLIQGSQPQHF. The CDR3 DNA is TGTGCCAGCAGTTTAATTCAGGGGTCACAGCCCCAGCATTTT.

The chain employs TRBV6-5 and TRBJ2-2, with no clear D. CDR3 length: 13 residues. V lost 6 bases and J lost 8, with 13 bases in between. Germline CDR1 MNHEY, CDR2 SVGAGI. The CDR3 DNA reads TGTGCCAGCAGCCGCCGGGTAGGAGGGGAGCTGTTTTTT. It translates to CASSRRVGGELFF.

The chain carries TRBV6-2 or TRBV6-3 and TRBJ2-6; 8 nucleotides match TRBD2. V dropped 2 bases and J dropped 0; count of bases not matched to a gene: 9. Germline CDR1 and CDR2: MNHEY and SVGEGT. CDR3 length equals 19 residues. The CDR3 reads CASSYTSERGSSGANVLTF. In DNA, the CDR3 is TGTGCCAGCAGTTACACGAGCGAGCGGGGGAGCTCTGGGGCCAACGTCCTGACTTTC.

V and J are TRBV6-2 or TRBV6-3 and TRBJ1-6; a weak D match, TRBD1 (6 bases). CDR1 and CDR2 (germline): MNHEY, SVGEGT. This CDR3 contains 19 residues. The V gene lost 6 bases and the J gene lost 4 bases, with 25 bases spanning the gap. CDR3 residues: CASSPGDQGHLLYNSPLHF. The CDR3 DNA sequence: TGTGCCAGCAGCCCTGGAGACCAGGGACATCTTCTGTATAATTCACCCCTCCACTTT.

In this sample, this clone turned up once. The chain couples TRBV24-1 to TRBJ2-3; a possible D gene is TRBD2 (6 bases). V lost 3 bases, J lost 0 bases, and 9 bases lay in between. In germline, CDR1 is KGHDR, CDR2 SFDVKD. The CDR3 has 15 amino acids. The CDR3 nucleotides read TGTGCCACCAGTGATCCGCGGGACAGCACAGATACGCAGTATTTT. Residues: CATSDPRDSTDTQYF.

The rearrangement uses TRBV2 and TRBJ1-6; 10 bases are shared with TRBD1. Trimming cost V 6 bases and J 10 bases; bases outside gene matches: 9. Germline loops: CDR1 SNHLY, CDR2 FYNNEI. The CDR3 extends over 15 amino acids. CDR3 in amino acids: CASSDRGQRRSPLHF. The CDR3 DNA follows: TGTGCCAGCAGCGACAGGGGGCAAAGACGATCACCCCTCCACTTT.

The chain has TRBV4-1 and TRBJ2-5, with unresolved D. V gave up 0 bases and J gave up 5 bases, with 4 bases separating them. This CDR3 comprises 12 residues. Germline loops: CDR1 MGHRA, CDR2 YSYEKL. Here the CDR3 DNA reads TGCGCCAGCAGCCAAGATATGGAGACCCAGTACTTC. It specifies CASSQDMETQYF.